This TCR beta chain was recorded in a study of radiation and T cells in renal cell carcinoma. The time point was: blood 4 weeks post-SBRT, at nephrectomy. The treatment denotes: 15 Gy SBRT to primary tumor, nephrectomy 4 weeks later. This clone has just one count. Profiled with immunoSEQ multiplex PCR; TCRdb holds only in-frame clones, not every one. In the table there are 150,000 to 200,000 clones, roughly 90% of which are singletons. Germline CDR1 and CDR2: GTSNPN and SVGIG (reference sequence). V was cut by 0 bases and J by 2 bases, with 19 bases left in between. The CDR3 length is 17 residues. The sample consisted of blood, taken from a patient whose treatment included radiotherapy and nephrectomy. The clonotype was recovered from a woman aged 50 to 60 with renal cell carcinoma. The chain recombines TRBV30 with TRBJ1-2; no clear D. As DNA, the CDR3 is TGTGCCTGGAGTGTACGCCGGGCGGGGAGAAACAACTATGGCTACACCTTC. Its protein product is CAWSVRRAGRNNYGYTF.